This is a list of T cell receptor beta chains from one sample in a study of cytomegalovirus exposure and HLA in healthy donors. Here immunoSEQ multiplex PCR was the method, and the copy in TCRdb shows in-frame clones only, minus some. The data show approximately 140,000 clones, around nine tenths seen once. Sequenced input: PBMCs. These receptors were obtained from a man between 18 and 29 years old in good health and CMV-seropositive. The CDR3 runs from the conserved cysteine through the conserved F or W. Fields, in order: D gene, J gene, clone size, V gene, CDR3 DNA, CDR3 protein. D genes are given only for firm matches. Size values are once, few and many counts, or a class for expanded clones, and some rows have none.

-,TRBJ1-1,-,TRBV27,TGTGCCTCATCCCTGTGGGCGGGAGGGGAGACTGAAGCTTTCTTT,CASSLWAGGETEAFF
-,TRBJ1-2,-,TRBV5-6,TGTGCCAGCAGCTTGGCCAGGGGTGGCTACACCTTC,CASSLARGGYTF
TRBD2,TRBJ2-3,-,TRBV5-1,TGCGCCAGCAGCTCGGGACTAGCGGATTATACAGATACGCAGTATTTT,CASSSGLADYTDTQYF
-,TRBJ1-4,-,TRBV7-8,TGTGCCAGCAGCTTAGGTCGGTGGTATACTAATGAAAAACTGTTTTTT,CASSLGRWYTNEKLFF
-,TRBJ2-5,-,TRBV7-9,TGTGCCAGCAGCCCCCCACGTGACAGTTCAACTCGGGAGACCCAGTACTTC,CASSPPRDSSTRETQYF
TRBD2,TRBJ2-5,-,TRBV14,TGTGCCAGCAGCCAGGGGGCACTAGCGGAAGAGACCCAGTACTTC,CASSQGALAEETQYF
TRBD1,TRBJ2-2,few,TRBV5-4,TGTGCCAGCAGCTCCGGACAGGGCCCCGGGGAGCTGTTTTTT,CASSSGQGPGELFF
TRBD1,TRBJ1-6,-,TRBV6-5,TGTGCCAGCAGTACCTCGACAGGGAATTCACCCCTCCACTTT,CASSTSTGNSPLHF
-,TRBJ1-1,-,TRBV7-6,TGTGCCAGCAGCTTATACGGGAACACTGAAGCTTTCTTT,CASSLYGNTEAFF
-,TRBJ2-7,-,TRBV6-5,TGTGCCAGCACCAAGGGGCGGGGTAGCTCCTACGAGCAGTACTTC,CASTKGRGSSYEQYF
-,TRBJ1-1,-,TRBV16,TGTGCCAGCAGCCAATCGAGGCAGAGCGAAGCTTTCTTT,CASSQSRQSEAFF
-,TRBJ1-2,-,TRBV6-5,TGTGCCAGCAGTTACTCTTCAGGCAGTAACTATGGCTACACCTTC,CASSYSSGSNYGYTF
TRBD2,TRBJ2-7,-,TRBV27,TGTGCCAGCAGTTTAAGCGGGGGGACCTACGAGCAGTACTTC,CASSLSGGTYEQYF
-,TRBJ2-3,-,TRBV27,TGTGCCAGTTATCGTGCAGGGGGCACAGATACGCAGTATTTT,CASYRAGGTDTQYF
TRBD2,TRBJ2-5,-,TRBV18,TGTGCCAGCTCACCAAGGACTAGCGGCAAAGAGACCCAGTACTTC,CASSPRTSGKETQYF
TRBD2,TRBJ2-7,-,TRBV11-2,TGTGCCAGCAGCTTCCCATCTCGGACTAGCGGGAGGGCCGAGCAGTACTTC,CASSFPSRTSGRAEQYF
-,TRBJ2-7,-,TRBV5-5,TGTGCCAGCAGCTCGGGAGGGACAGGGATTACCTACGAGCAGTACTTC,CASSSGGTGITYEQYF
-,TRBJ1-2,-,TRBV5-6,TGTGCCAGCAGCGTGAGGGGCTACACCTTC,CASSVRGYTF
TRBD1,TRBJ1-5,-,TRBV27,TGTGCCAGCAGTTTAGGACAGGGACCCCAGCATTTT,CASSLGQGPQHF
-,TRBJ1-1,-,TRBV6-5,TGTGCCAGCAGTTACCCCGGGAACACTGAAGCTTTCTTT,CASSYPGNTEAFF
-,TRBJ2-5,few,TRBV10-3,TGTGCCACCGGCGGCGGGAAAGAGACCCAGTACTTC,CATGGGKETQYF
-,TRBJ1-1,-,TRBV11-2,TGTGCCAGCAGCCATTCGCTTAGCTTTGAAGCTTTCTTT,CASSHSLSFEAFF
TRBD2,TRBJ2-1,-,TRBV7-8,TGTGCCAGCAGCTTAGCTTTTTTAGGGCGGGGGGCTACCTACAATGAGCAGTTCTTC,CASSLAFLGRGATYNEQFF
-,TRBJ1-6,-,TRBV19,TGTGCCAGTAGTATAGATCTGAGGGGGAACTCACCCCTCCACTTT,CASSIDLRGNSPLHF
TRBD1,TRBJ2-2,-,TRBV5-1,TGCGCCAGCAGCTCCCGGACAGGGGGCGGTCCGGTAGGGGAGCTGTTTTTT,CASSSRTGGGPVGELFF
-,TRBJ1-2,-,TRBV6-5,TGTGCCAGCAGTTACTCACCCCAGTCAGCGGGCTATGGCTACACCTTC,CASSYSPQSAGYGYTF
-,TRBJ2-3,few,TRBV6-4,TGTGCCAGCAGTGGCTCTATCGGACAAGGGTCGGATACGCAGTATTTT,CASSGSIGQGSDTQYF
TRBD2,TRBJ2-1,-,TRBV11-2,TGTGCCAGCAGCTCCCTCGGCGGGAGACCCTACAATGAGCAGTTCTTC,CASSSLGGRPYNEQFF
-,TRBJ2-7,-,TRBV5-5,TGTGCCAGCAGCTTGCTCAGGGACTCCTACGAGCAGTACTTC,CASSLLRDSYEQYF
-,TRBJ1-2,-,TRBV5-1,TGCGCCAGCAGCACTCCCGGGGCTAACTATGGCTACACCTTC,CASSTPGANYGYTF
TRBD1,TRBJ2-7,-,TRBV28,TGTGCCAGCAGTTTAGACTCAGGGACAGGTCGCTACTACGAGCAGTACTTC,CASSLDSGTGRYYEQYF
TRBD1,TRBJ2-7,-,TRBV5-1,TGCGCCAGCAGCTCGACAGGGGGCTCCTACGAGCAGTACTTC,CASSSTGGSYEQYF
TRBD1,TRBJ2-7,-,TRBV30,TGTGCCTGGAGTCCCTCCATTCCGGGACAGGGTATCCACGAGCAGTACTTC,CAWSPSIPGQGIHEQYF
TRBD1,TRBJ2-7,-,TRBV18,TGTGCCAGCTCACTAACTAGACAGGGGGCGCGAGGAGAGCAGTACTTC,CASSLTRQGARGEQYF
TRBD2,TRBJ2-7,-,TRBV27,TGTGCCAGCAGTTTAGGTTCGTCTAGCGGGAGCTACGAGCAGTACTTC,CASSLGSSSGSYEQYF
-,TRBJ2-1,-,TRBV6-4,TGTGCCAGCAGTGACTCGGCAGGGGCTTACAATGAGCAGTTCTTC,CASSDSAGAYNEQFF
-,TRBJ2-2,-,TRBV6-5,TGTGCCAGCAGTTACTTCAGGGGAGGGACCGGGGAGCTGTTTTTT,CASSYFRGGTGELFF
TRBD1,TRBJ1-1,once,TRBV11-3,TGTGCCAGCAGATGGTCGGGACAGAAGAACACTGAAGCTTTCTTT,CASRWSGQKNTEAFF
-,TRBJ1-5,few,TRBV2,TGTGCCAGCAGTAGACAGGAGAATCAGCCCCAGCATTTT,CASSRQENQPQHF
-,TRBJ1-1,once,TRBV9,TGTGCCAGCAGCGTCCACGGGGAAGGGACTGAAGCTTTCTTT,CASSVHGEGTEAFF
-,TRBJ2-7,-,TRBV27,TGTGCCAGCATTCCCGCCAGGGGTAGCTCCTACGAGCAGTACTTC,CASIPARGSSYEQYF
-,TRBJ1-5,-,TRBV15,TGTGCCACCAGCAGAGTTGGGGCCCTAGGAAGCCAGCCCCAGCATTTT,CATSRVGALGSQPQHF
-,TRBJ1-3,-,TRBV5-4,TGTGCCAGCAGCTCCGGAAGGGGGACGGGAAACACCATATATTTT,CASSSGRGTGNTIYF